This passage covers 20 T cell receptor beta chains from one sample sequenced in a study of cytomegalovirus exposure and HLA in healthy donors. Produced via immunoSEQ multiplex PCR; TCRdb's table is partial and in-frame only. This table has some 270,000 clones, 80% to 90% appearing once. The sequenced material came from PBMCs. Source of these receptors: a woman aged 18-35 years in good health and CMV-seronegative.

The chain uses TRBV10-1 and TRBJ1-6; D gene unclear. Trimming shortened V by 5 bases and J by 7 bases, and 9 bases separated the two germline ends. CDR3 length: 13 residues. The germline V gene has CDR1 WNHNN and CDR2 SYGVQD (reference sequence). This chain's CDR3 is CASSSTPNSPLHF. DNA for the CDR3: TGCGCCAGCAGTTCCACACCGAATTCACCCCTCCACTTT.

The gene calls are TRBV7-6 and TRBJ1-2; D may be TRBD1 (6 bases). There are 20 residues in the CDR3. Germline CDR1 SGHVS, CDR2 FNYEAQ. V was pared by 1 base and J by 3 bases, with 27 bases between. The CDR3 DNA is TGTGCCAGCAGCTTAGGCGCAGGGGTCCTCAGGGGTTCTGTGTACTATGGCTACACCTTC. This gives the protein CASSLGAGVLRGSVYYGYTF.

This sequence joins TRBV5-4 and TRBJ2-7; 14 bases fit TRBD2. This CDR3 is built from 13 residues. Germline CDR1 and CDR2: SGHNT and YYREEE (reference sequence). V lost 7 bases, J lost 6 bases, and 3 bases stayed unmatched. The CDR3 spells CASGTSGSIEQYF. The CDR3, as DNA: TGTGCCAGCGGGACTAGCGGGAGTATCGAGCAGTACTTC. The whole variable domain, filled in from reference TRBV5-4 and TRBJ2-7, reads ETGVTQSPTHLIKTRGQQVTLRCSSQSGHNTVSWYQQALGQGPQFIFQYYREEENGRGNFPPRFSGLQFPNYSSELNVNALELDDSALYLCASGTSGSIEQYFGPGTRLTVT.

The rearrangement joins TRBV4-1 to TRBJ1-5, with no clear D. The germline V gene has CDR1 MGHRA and CDR2 YSYEKL. The ends were cut back, 4 bases at V and 7 bases at J, with 20 bases in the middle. This CDR3 comprises 16 residues. This chain's CDR3 is CASSPTPGNVNQPQHF. The CDR3 DNA follows: TGCGCCAGCAGCCCTACTCCGGGGAATGTAAACCAGCCCCAGCATTTT.

This chain uses TRBV28 with TRBJ2-2, with no clear D. V dropped 7 bases and J dropped 5 bases, with 11 bases sitting between them. The CDR3 loop spans 13 amino acids. CDR1 and CDR2 (germline): MDHEN, SYDVKM. Here the CDR3 reads CASTIRWTGELFF. The CDR3 bases are TGTGCCAGCACTATCAGGTGGACCGGGGAGCTGTTTTTT.

The J gene is TRBJ1-4, the V gene TRBV6-1, with D unresolved. Germline V lookup: CDR1 MNHNS, CDR2 SASEGT. The CDR3 is 13 residues long. The V end was cut by 5 bases, the J end by 6 bases, with 10 bases between. CDR3 region: CASSHELDEKLFF. The CDR3 DNA is TGTGCCAGCAGTCATGAGTTGGATGAAAAACTGTTTTTT.

With respect to this clone: As the CDR3 is not closed by the conserved phenylalanine or tryptophan, this likely results from a read error. It is unclear where the CDR3 begins or ends on the DNA, so no DNA is shown, and the CDR3 is as TCRdb lists it. The CDR3 here is CASSIGGGSLHA. This chain uses TRBV19 with TRBJ1-2; the D call of TRBD1 is as the table states it, not checked on the DNA. Germline-derived CDR1 and CDR2 are LNHDA and SQIVND (reference sequence). The CDR3 contains 12 residues when both ends are counted.

This clone was recorded once. V is TRBV5-5 and J is TRBJ2-1, with a tentative D call TRBD1 (6 bases). CDR1 is SGHKS, CDR2 YYEKEE, per germline (reference sequence). V dropped 0 bases and J dropped 2 bases, with 15 bases sitting between them. CDR3 length equals 17 residues. As DNA, the CDR3 is TGTGCCAGCAGCTTGGGCCTGATAGGACAGACCTACAATGAGCAGTTCTTC. This gives the protein CASSLGLIGQTYNEQFF.

The chain carries TRBV6-6 and TRBJ1-2; 9 positions agree with TRBD1. The germline V gene encodes CDR1 MNHNY and CDR2 SVGAGI (reference sequence). This CDR3 region has 13 residues. V dropped 6 bases and J dropped 8; count of bases not matched to a gene: 7. CDR3 sequence (DNA): TGTGCCAGCAGGACAGGGGGATATTCAGGCTACACCTTC. Translating it yields CASRTGGYSGYTF.

The rearrangement uses TRBV18 and TRBJ2-7, with TRBD2 identical over 7 bases. This CDR3 is 17 amino acids long. V trimming: 3 bases; J trimming: 4 bases; junction bases outside the gene matches: 15. Germline V gives CDR1 KGHSH, CDR2 LQKENI. The CDR3 sequence is CASSPDRSGGIVYEQYF. The DNA of the CDR3 is TGTGCCAGCTCACCGGACCGGTCCGGGGGGATCGTGTACGAGCAGTACTTC.

This clone came up once. J is TRBJ2-7 and V is TRBV4-1; TRBD2 matches 12 bases. V trimming: 0 bases; J trimming: 3 bases; junction bases outside the gene matches: 3. The CDR3 contains 16 residues. Germline CDR1 is MGHRA and CDR2 is YSYEKL. As DNA, the CDR3 is TGCGCCAGCAGCCAAGATCGGACTAGCGGGATCTACGAGCAGTACTTC. Its translation: CASSQDRTSGIYEQYF.

The chain links TRBV10-3 to TRBJ2-3; 8 bases map to TRBD1. Unmatched junction bases numbered 8, after V lost 7 bases and J lost 8 bases. The CDR3 covers 13 residues. The germline CDR1 and CDR2 sequences are ENHRY and SYGVKD. In DNA, the CDR3 is TGTGCCATCACTTGGACAGGGAAGGGTACGCAGTATTTT. It codes for CAITWTGKGTQYF.

The chain combines TRBV4-3 with TRBJ1-1, with D possibly matching TRBD1 (5 bases). The CDR3 spans 15 residues. Trimming took off 0 bases at V and 5 bases at J, with 13 bases between the two ends. Germline loops: CDR1 LGHNA, CDR2 YSLEER. The CDR3 coding sequence is TGCGCCAGCAGCCAAGATCCGGCAGGGAGGACTGAAGCTTTCTTT. It encodes CASSQDPAGRTEAFF.

The J gene is TRBJ2-5, the V gene TRBV30; 8 positions agree with TRBD2. The V segment lost 1 base and the J segment 2 bases; nucleotides outside the gene matches: 6. The CDR3 covers 15 residues. Germline assignment: CDR1 GTSNPN and CDR2 SVGIG (reference sequence). CDR3 sequence (DNA): TGTGCCTGGAGTGCCTCAGCGGGGGTTCAAGAGACCCAGTACTTC. Translated, it gives CAWSASAGVQETQYF.

This chain uses TRBV30 with TRBJ1-1; TRBD1 aligns across 11 bases. The germline CDR1 and CDR2 sequences are GTSNPN and SVGIG (reference sequence). This CDR3 has 18 residues. With V trimmed by 0 bases and J by 0 bases, 9 bases remained unmatched. The CDR3 here is CAWSVLGTGGWMNTEAFF. The CDR3 nucleotides are TGTGCCTGGAGTGTACTTGGGACAGGGGGTTGGATGAACACTGAAGCTTTCTTT.

J is TRBJ1-1 and V is TRBV7-2; no definite D call. The CDR3 has 15 residues. Trimming shortened V by 2 bases and J by 1 base, and 11 bases separated the two germline ends. Per the germline V gene, CDR1 is SGHTA and CDR2 is FQGNSA. CDR3 protein: CASSLRPAGNTEAFF. In DNA form, the CDR3 reads TGTGCCAGCAGCTTAAGGCCTGCAGGGAACACTGAAGCTTTCTTT.

J is TRBJ2-1 and V is TRBV6-1, with 10 bases aligning to TRBD1. Unmatched junction bases numbered 6, after V lost 6 bases and J lost 4 bases. The CDR3 has 15 residues. Germline lookup yields CDR1 MNHNS and CDR2 SASEGT. CDR3 coding DNA: TGTGCCAGCAGACTGGGACAGGGGTTTTACAATGAGCAGTTCTTC. It is translated as CASRLGQGFYNEQFF.

This chain links TRBV30 with TRBJ2-3; D not resolved. V was pared by 4 bases and J by 0 bases, with 5 bases between. CDR3 length equals 12 residues. Germline CDR1 is GTSNPN and CDR2 is SVGIG (reference sequence). The CDR3 is CAWTMSTDTQYF. The DNA for the CDR3 is TGTGCCTGGACTATGAGCACAGATACGCAGTATTTT.

The chain recombines TRBV6-1 with TRBJ1-2; 8 nucleotides match TRBD1. Germline loops: CDR1 MNHNS, CDR2 SASEGT. This CDR3 has 14 amino acids. Trimming cost V 2 bases and J 4 bases; bases outside gene matches: 3. The CDR3 DNA reads TGTGCCAGCAGTGAACACCAGGGGGCCTATGGCTACACCTTC. The encoded protein is CASSEHQGAYGYTF.

Comment on this clone: Other nucleotide sequences from this sample produce the same CDR3. CDR3 sequence: CASSLGLAGYNEQFF. In DNA, the CDR3 is TGTGCCAGCTCCCTCGGACTAGCGGGGTACAATGAGCAGTTCTTC. This chain links TRBV18 with TRBJ2-1; 12 bases map to TRBD2. Germline V gene sequence: CDR1 KGHSH, CDR2 LQKENI. The J segment lost 4 bases and the V segment lost 6 bases, leaving 4 bases of the junction unmatched. CDR3 length: 15 residues.